The TCR beta chain under discussion was sequenced for a study of T cell responses to AZD1222 COVID-19 vaccine. Study results and limitations: Among the donors, most were white British and more were female, and clonal diversity was possibly underestimated. After the peak T cell response, and only then, were repertoires sampled.

Assay used: immunoSEQ multiplex PCR; TCRdb lists only in-frame clones, some missing. Of fewer than 150,000 clones listed, more than 85% are singletons. Turning to this clone: The antigen is not known.

The CDR3 loop spans 17 amino acids. V was shortened by 0 bases and J by 5 bases, with 19 bases between the two germline ends. From germline, CDR1 is LGHNA and CDR2 YSLEER. This rearrangement joins TRBV4-3 to TRBJ2-5; a weak D match, TRBD1 (5 bases). The sample consisted of peripheral blood, taken on day 0 of AZD1222 vaccination. This TCR was sampled from an adult in good health. CDR3: CASSQDLGAGPGETQYF. For the CDR3, the DNA is TGCGCCAGCAGCCAAGATCTTGGGGCAGGCCCCGGGGAGACCCAGTACTTC.